One sample yielded the 23 T cell receptor beta chains listed below, sequenced in a study of spatial heterogeneity in lung cancer. The time point was: sample taken at primary tumor resection. Sequencing was performed on whole RNA extracted from tumor and nontumor lung tissue, or from frozen PBMC, and the material was left unsorted. TCRdb processed the 5' RACE reads anew with MiXCR; each CDR3 protein has one entry. The data contain tens of thousands of distinct CDR3 sequences, about an eighth of them seen just once; the ten biggest clones take up over 40%. Material: PBMCs, obtained at surgery. These receptors all stem from a male donor with early-stage non-small cell lung cancer.

The gene calls are TRBV7-2 and TRBJ2-2; D ambiguous. This CDR3 is 15 amino acids long. Per germline, CDR1 SGHTA and CDR2 FQGNSA. Trimming stripped 1 base from V and 4 bases from J, with 10 bases between. CDR3 DNA sequence: TGTACCAGCAGCTTAGGGTACAGTACCACCGGGGAGCTGTTTTTT. The encoded protein is CTSSLGYSTTGELFF.

The chain links TRBV5-1 to TRBJ2-7; unclear D gene. Trimming left V 0 bases short and J 2 bases short, with 12 bases between. The CDR3 contains 15 residues. Germline V lookup: CDR1 SGHRS, CDR2 YFSETQ. CDR3 amino acids: CASSLDFGGAYEQYF. The CDR3 nucleotides read TGCGCCAGCAGCTTGGATTTCGGCGGCGCCTACGAGCAGTACTTC.

This clonotype was observed a few times. The gene calls are TRBV28 and TRBJ2-7; D could derive from TRBD1 or TRBD2 (5 bases each). V was cut by 3 bases and J by 1 base, with 16 bases left in between. The CDR3 is 16 amino acids. Germline V CDR1 and CDR2: MDHEN, SYDVKM. In nucleotides, the CDR3 is TGTGCCAGCAGTTTGGCTCCGGGACGACGATCCTACGAGCAGTACTTC. It translates to CASSLAPGRRSYEQYF.

The chain carries TRBV30 and TRBJ2-3, with D possibly matching TRBD2 (6 bases). Germline CDR1 and CDR2: GTSNPN and SVGIG (reference sequence). CDR3 length: 13 residues. V lost 4 bases, J lost 4 bases, and 12 bases lay in between. The CDR3 is CAWKTRFSDTQYF. The CDR3 DNA sequence: TGTGCCTGGAAGACTAGATTCTCAGATACGCAGTATTTT.

The chain links TRBV20-1 to TRBJ2-3, with unresolved D. Germline V gene sequence: CDR1 DFQATT, CDR2 SNEGSKA (reference sequence). The length of the CDR3 is 13 residues. The germline V and J ends were trimmed by 3 bases and 6 bases, with 13 bases remaining between them. The CDR3 protein is CSASEPPGDTQYF. The CDR3 DNA sequence: TGCAGTGCTAGTGAGCCGCCTGGGGATACGCAGTATTTT.

This clonotype was seen many times. This chain uses TRBV29-1 with TRBJ2-7; 7 bases map to TRBD2. V dropped 2 bases and J dropped 1; count of bases not matched to a gene: 5. The CDR3 length is 14 residues. Germline CDR1 reads SQVTM; CDR2 reads ANQGSEA. The chain's CDR3 is CSVEFTGRSYEQYF. The CDR3 DNA follows: TGCAGCGTTGAATTCACCGGGAGGTCCTACGAGCAGTACTTC.

This clonotype was detected a few times. This rearrangement joins TRBV2 to TRBJ1-2, with TRBD1 matching over 7 bases. This CDR3 is 13 amino acids long. The trim removed 6 bases at V and 7 bases at J, leaving 8 bases unmatched. Germline-derived CDR1 and CDR2 are SNHLY and FYNNEI. CDR3 sequence reads: CASSAQGRGGYTF. The CDR3 DNA reads TGTGCCAGCAGCGCACAGGGGAGAGGTGGCTACACCTTC.

This clonotype was detected ten times or more. This chain links TRBV7-2 with TRBJ1-5; maybe TRBD1 (5 bases). The CDR3 loop spans 13 amino acids. Germline CDR1 is SGHTA and CDR2 is FQGNSA. V lost 8 bases to trimming and J lost 1 base, with 9 bases between them. In nucleotides, the CDR3 is TGTGCCAGCGGAGGGGCGAGCAATCAGCCCCAGCATTTT. It codes for CASGGASNQPQHF.

At least ten counts were recorded for this clonotype. J is TRBJ2-3 and V is TRBV7-2; unclear D gene. The germline gives CDR1 SGHTA, CDR2 FQGNSA. V was trimmed by 5 bases and J by 0 bases, leaving 6 bases between them. The CDR3 spans 13 residues. CDR3 in amino acids: CASSLPSTDTQYF. The CDR3 bases are TGTGCCAGCAGCCTTCCAAGCACAGATACGCAGTATTTT. Filled out from reference TRBV7-2 and TRBJ2-3, the complete variable domain reads GAGVSQSPSNKVTEKGKDVELRCDPISGHTALYWYRQSLGQGLEFLIYFQGNSAPDKSGLPSDRFSAERTGGSVSTLTIQRTQQEDSAVYLCASSLPSTDTQYFGPGTRLTVL.

The chain joins TRBV4-3 to TRBJ1-6; 9 bases agree with TRBD1. V shed 0 bases and J 8 bases; nucleotides not matched to a gene: 5. The length of the CDR3 is 16 residues. Germline CDR1 LGHNA, CDR2 YSLEER. The CDR3 loop reads CASSQDSGQGYSPLHF. Here the CDR3 DNA reads TGCGCCAGCAGCCAAGACTCGGGACAGGGCTATTCACCCCTCCACTTT.

This clonotype was seen only a few times. This chain connects TRBV12-3 or TRBV12-4 to TRBJ1-1; D is perhaps TRBD1 (5 bases). The CDR3 sequence is 13 residues long. With 4 bases removed from V and 5 bases from J, the gap between germline ends came to 11 bases. CDR3 amino acids: CASSSGARTEAFF. CDR3 DNA: TGTGCCAGCAGTTCCGGGGCAAGGACTGAAGCTTTCTTT.

This clonotype was seen many times. The genes are TRBV7-9 and TRBJ2-1; D gene ambiguous. V was clipped by 1 base and J by 6 bases, with 10 bases between them. Germline V lookup: CDR1 SEHNR, CDR2 FQNEAQ (reference sequence). CDR3 size: 14 residues. The CDR3 protein is CASSLGAASNEQFF. DNA for the CDR3: TGTGCCAGCAGCTTAGGGGCAGCCTCCAATGAGCAGTTCTTC.

This clonotype was observed a handful of times. This chain links TRBV28 with TRBJ2-7; 10 bases are a match to TRBD1. Germline assignment: CDR1 MDHEN and CDR2 SYDVKM. J gave up 2 bases and V 2 bases, and 3 bases lay outside the gene matches. The CDR3 is made up of 15 amino acids. The CDR3 region has the DNA TGTGCCAGCAGTTTAACCGGGACAGGGGCCTACGAGCAGTACTTC. Its translation: CASSLTGTGAYEQYF.

This chain uses TRBV28 with TRBJ2-7, with D hard to call. This CDR3 comprises 15 residues. The V gene lost 5 bases and the J gene lost 2 bases, with 16 bases spanning the gap. Germline CDR1 is MDHEN and CDR2 is SYDVKM. CDR3 bases: TGTGCCAGCAGTCAACATATAGGCCGACCCTACGAGCAGTACTTC. Protein product: CASSQHIGRPYEQYF.

The CDR3 DNA reads as TGTGCCATCAGCCAGGACAGGGAATCCTACAATGAGCAGTTCTTC. Translating gives CAISQDRESYNEQFF. V is TRBV10-3 and J is TRBJ2-1, with 8 bases fitting TRBD1. With V trimmed by 6 bases and J by 1 base, 5 bases remained unmatched. Germline-derived CDR1 and CDR2 are ENHRY and SYGVKD. The CDR3 contains 15 residues.

The chain links TRBV5-5 to TRBJ1-4; possible D gene TRBD1, 6 bases. This CDR3 region has 16 residues. V was clipped by 4 bases and J by 5 bases, with 18 bases between them. Germline V gene lookup returns CDR1 SGHKS and CDR2 YYEKEE (reference sequence). DNA of the CDR3: TGTGCCAGCAGCCAAGCTTCGAGGGGGTACAATGAAAAACTGTTTTTT. Encoded protein: CASSQASRGYNEKLFF.

This clonotype appeared many times. This chain joins TRBV7-2 and TRBJ2-6; D may match TRBD1 or TRBD2 (5 bases each). Trimming left V 6 bases short and J 2 bases short, with 14 bases between. The germline V gene has CDR1 SGHTA and CDR2 FQGNSA. The CDR3 has 16 residues. This chain's CDR3 is CASRLERRAGANVLTF. The CDR3 nucleotides are TGTGCCAGCAGACTAGAGCGCAGGGCTGGGGCCAACGTCCTGACTTTC.

This rearrangement joins TRBV29-1 to TRBJ2-1; D is unclear. Trimming left V 4 bases short and J 9 bases short, with 10 bases between. The CDR3 consists of 11 residues. Germline V gene data show CDR1 as SQVTM and CDR2 as ANQGSEA. CDR3 nucleotide sequence: TGCAGCGTTGTAAGCGCTGCTGAGCAGTTCTTC. Its translation is CSVVSAAEQFF.

This clonotype has a count of ten or more. The V gene is TRBV4-3, the J gene TRBJ2-1, with D possibly TRBD2 on 6 matching bases. V lost 1 base, J lost 0 bases, and 16 bases lay in between. The CDR3 runs to 18 residues. In germline, CDR1 is LGHNA, CDR2 YSLEER. The CDR3 region has the DNA TGCGCCAGCAGCCAAGTAGCGCCGGGACTTAGCTCCTACAATGAGCAGTTCTTC. As protein: CASSQVAPGLSSYNEQFF.

V gene TRBV7-9 combines with J gene TRBJ2-7, with 12 bases identical to TRBD2. In germline, CDR1 is SEHNR, CDR2 FQNEAQ (reference sequence). The CDR3 sequence is 15 residues long. With 5 bases clipped from V and 2 bases from J, the junction kept 4 bases outside the gene matches. The CDR3 DNA reads TGTGCCAGCAGCCGGACTAGCGGGGCTACCTACGAGCAGTACTTC. Encoded protein: CASSRTSGATYEQYF.

This clonotype turned up a few times. The genes are TRBV6-6 and TRBJ2-7, with D tentatively TRBD1 (6 bases). Trimming stripped 2 bases from V and 3 bases from J, with 23 bases between. This CDR3 is 18 amino acids long. Germline lookup yields CDR1 MNHNY and CDR2 SVGAGI (reference sequence). CDR3 region: CASSYLTGFDRGDYEQYF. In DNA form, the CDR3 reads TGTGCCAGCAGTTACCTGACAGGATTCGATAGAGGTGACTACGAGCAGTACTTC.

The chain employs TRBV5-1 and TRBJ2-1, with 7 bases fitting TRBD1. From germline, CDR1 is SGHRS and CDR2 YFSETQ. The junction had 4 bases not matched to a gene; V was cut back by 7 bases and J by 6 bases. There are 12 residues in the CDR3. CDR3 sequence: CASGTGVNEQFF. CDR3 DNA: TGCGCCAGCGGAACAGGGGTCAATGAGCAGTTCTTC.

The chain recombines TRBV6-5 with TRBJ2-5; D tentatively fits TRBD1 or TRBD2 (5 bases each). CDR3 size: 13 residues. Germline CDR1 MNHEY, CDR2 SVGAGI. Trimming took 5 bases from V and 0 from J, leaving 7 bases between them. CDR3 coding DNA: TGTGCCAGCAGTCAGGGACACCAAGAGACCCAGTACTTC. Translation gives CASSQGHQETQYF.